The 28 T cell receptor beta chains listed next were all sequenced from one sample in a study of blood T cell repertoires in COVID-19. Repertoires were generated with immunoSEQ multiplex PCR, while TCRdb's copy carries only in-frame clones and drops some. The sample shows approximately 69,000 clones, about four fifths of them seen only once. The source material was peripheral blood. These receptor sequences come from a woman in her sixties or seventies with acute or convalescent COVID-19.

The genes are TRBV28 and TRBJ2-5; 10 positions match TRBD2. CDR3 length: 14 amino acids. Germline trimming cut 7 bases from V and 6 bases from J; bases unmatched to any gene: 8. CDR1 is MDHEN and CDR2 is SYDVKM in the germline V gene. CDR3 coding DNA: TGTGCCAGCACGCCTAGCGGGAGTGGAAAGACCCAGTACTTC. Translating gives CASTPSGSGKTQYF.

This chain connects TRBV2 to TRBJ1-6, with unresolved D. CDR1 is SNHLY, CDR2 FYNNEI, per germline. This CDR3 region has 13 residues. V gave up 0 bases and J gave up 9 bases, with 6 bases separating them. The CDR3 region has the DNA TGTGCCAGCAGTGAAGCGTCCGTTTCACCCCTCCACTTT. Encoded protein: CASSEASVSPLHF.

The chain has TRBV18 and TRBJ2-6, with D tentatively TRBD1 (6 bases). The CDR3 runs to 20 residues. Germline CDR1 is KGHSH and CDR2 is LQKENI. V was shortened by 0 bases and J by 4 bases, with 22 bases between the two germline ends. In nucleotides, the CDR3 is TGTGCCAGCTCACCACCGGTGCCGGGACACCCTCATGCGGGGGCCAACGTCCTGACTTTC. It specifies CASSPPVPGHPHAGANVLTF.

The chain links TRBV3-1 (or the pseudogene TRBV3-2) to TRBJ1-5; no definite D call. This CDR3 is 12 amino acids long. The germline V gene has CDR1 LGHDT and CDR2 YNNKEL (reference sequence). Trimming stripped 3 bases from V and 5 bases from J, with 5 bases between. The CDR3 loop is CASSHQDQPQHF. As DNA, the CDR3 is TGTGCCAGCAGCCATCAGGATCAGCCCCAGCATTTT.

The chain couples TRBV7-6 to TRBJ1-1, with TRBD1 identical over 11 bases. The CDR3 has 15 amino acids. Germline CDR1 SGHVS, CDR2 FNYEAQ. J lost 5 bases, V lost 4 bases, and 6 bases had no gene match. The CDR3: CASSSRDRGFTEAFF. The CDR3 region has the DNA TGTGCCAGCAGCTCCCGGGACAGGGGGTTTACTGAAGCTTTCTTT.

The CDR3 reads CASGRDRGYGYTF. CDR3 DNA: TGTGCCAGCGGACGGGACAGGGGCTATGGCTACACCTTC. This chain uses TRBV27 with TRBJ1-2; 10 positions agree with TRBD1. The V and J ends lost 8 bases and 4 bases, in that order; junction bases with no gene match: 4. The CDR3 has 13 residues. The germline V gene encodes CDR1 MNHEY and CDR2 SMNVEV (reference sequence).

This clone was counted between two and nine times. The chain carries TRBV6-4 and TRBJ2-1; 12 nucleotides match TRBD2. Looked up from germline, CDR1 is MRHNA and CDR2 is SNTAGT. The CDR3 extends over 16 amino acids. The V segment lost 0 bases and the J segment 5 bases; nucleotides outside the gene matches: 2. The CDR3 is CASSDSSSGRDNEQFF. The CDR3 DNA follows: TGTGCCAGCAGTGACTCGTCTAGCGGGAGGGACAATGAGCAGTTCTTC.

This clone was counted a single time. The V call is TRBV9, the J call TRBJ2-1; 14 bases match TRBD2. Trimming took 4 bases from V and 4 from J; bases not matched to a gene: 10. Germline V gives CDR1 SGDLS, CDR2 YYNGEE. The CDR3 has 18 residues. The DNA of the CDR3 is TGTGCCAGCAGCAAACTCGGGACTAGCGGGAGTCGGTACAATGAGCAGTTCTTC. Amino acids: CASSKLGTSGSRYNEQFF.

The chain uses TRBV10-2 and TRBJ1-2; D may be TRBD1 (5 bases). Trimming took off 2 bases at V and 0 bases at J, with 19 bases between the two ends. The CDR3 runs to 18 residues. CDR1 is WSHSY, CDR2 SAAADI, per germline. DNA for the CDR3: TGCGCCAGCAGTGAGCCTCGGGGGGGGGAACAAGCTAACTATGGCTACACCTTC. Protein product: CASSEPRGGEQANYGYTF.

The V and J genes are TRBV11-2 and TRBJ2-7, with D possibly matching TRBD1 (6 bases). This CDR3 comprises 12 residues. V lost 4 bases and J lost 6, with 10 bases in between. The germline V gene has CDR1 SGHAT and CDR2 FQNNGV. The CDR3 DNA reads TGTGCCAGCAGCTCTACAGGGATCGAGCAGTACTTC. This encodes CASSSTGIEQYF. Full variable domain (remainder filled in from reference TRBV11-2 and TRBJ2-7): EAGVAQSPRYKIIEKRQSVAFWCNPISGHATLYWYQQILGQGPKLLIQFQNNGVVDDSQLPKDRFSAERLKGVDSTLKIQPAKLEDSAVYLCASSSTGIEQYFGPGTRLTVT.

This clone was seen repeatedly, ten times or more. The chain uses TRBV28 and TRBJ2-7; 7 positions agree with TRBD2. The germline gives CDR1 MDHEN, CDR2 SYDVKM. This CDR3 is built from 15 residues. V lost 2 bases to trimming and J lost 4 bases; unmatched junction nucleotides: 8. CDR3 sequence (DNA): TGTGCCAGCAGTTTAGCTCTCTTGCGGGAGTACGAGCAGTACTTC. Residues: CASSLALLREYEQYF.

The chain recombines TRBV6-6 with TRBJ2-1, with 12 bases lining up with TRBD1. CDR1 MNHNY and CDR2 SVGAGI come from the germline V gene (reference sequence). Trimming at V came to 5 bases and at J to 8 bases, leaving 7 bases not matched to a gene. The CDR3 has 15 amino acids. CDR3 residues: CASSPGTGGFYEQFF. CDR3 DNA sequence: TGTGCCAGCAGTCCCGGGACAGGGGGCTTCTATGAGCAGTTCTTC.

The chain is built from TRBV7-9 and TRBJ2-3; 11 positions match TRBD2. The germline V gene has CDR1 SEHNR and CDR2 FQNEAQ (reference sequence). The CDR3 covers 19 residues. J lost 4 bases, V lost 0 bases, and 12 bases had no gene match. CDR3 nucleotide sequence: TGTGCCAGCAGCTTAGCTCGACTAGCGGGGATCCTGGGGGCAGATACGCAGTATTTT. Encoded protein: CASSLARLAGILGADTQYF.

This clone has just a few counts. V is TRBV24-1 and J is TRBJ1-2; maybe TRBD1 (6 bases). Germline loops: CDR1 KGHDR, CDR2 SFDVKD. Trimming shortened V by 3 bases and J by 4 bases, and 20 bases separated the two germline ends. The CDR3 is 17 amino acids. The CDR3 DNA is TGTGCCACCAGTGATCGCTACTACCCAGGGGAAGGCTATGGCTACACCTTC. Translated, it gives CATSDRYYPGEGYGYTF.

The rearrangement uses TRBV27 and TRBJ2-3, with 7 bases lining up with TRBD2. Looked up from germline, CDR1 is MNHEY and CDR2 is SMNVEV (reference sequence). This CDR3 comprises 14 residues. The J segment lost 2 bases and the V segment lost 6 bases, leaving 5 bases of the junction unmatched. CDR3 nucleotide sequence: TGTGCCAGCAGCTCAGCGGGGACCACAGATACGCAGTATTTT. Translating it yields CASSSAGTTDTQYF.

The rearrangement links TRBV5-1 to TRBJ2-7; D unclear. V dropped 4 bases and J dropped 0 bases, with 11 bases sitting between them. This CDR3 spans 14 amino acids. The germline CDR1 and CDR2 sequences are SGHRS and YFSETQ. Here the CDR3 reads CASSVGGFSYEQYF. DNA for the CDR3: TGCGCCAGCAGCGTCGGCGGTTTCTCCTACGAGCAGTACTTC. Complete variable domain (other parts from reference TRBV5-1 and TRBJ2-7): KAGVTQTPRYLIKTRGQQVTLSCSPISGHRSVSWYQQTPGQGLQFLFEYFSETQRNKGNFPGRFSGRQFSNSRSEMNVSTLELGDSALYLCASSVGGFSYEQYFGPGTRLTVT.

The chain joins TRBV19 to TRBJ1-1, with no clear D. Trimming took off 0 bases at V and 9 bases at J, with 14 bases between the two ends. Germline CDR1 reads LNHDA; CDR2 reads SQIVND (reference sequence). The length of the CDR3 is 14 residues. CDR3 residues: CASSIDPTRKKAFF. Here the CDR3 DNA reads TGTGCCAGTAGTATAGATCCTACGCGAAAAAAAGCTTTCTTT.

J is TRBJ2-1 and V is TRBV5-1, with TRBD1 identical over 8 bases. Germline loops: CDR1 SGHRS, CDR2 YFSETQ. The CDR3 runs 15 residues. J was trimmed by 5 bases and V by 3 bases; bases with no gene match: 7. CDR3 residues: CASSWGDRTHNEQFF. DNA for the CDR3: TGCGCCAGCAGCTGGGGGGACAGGACACACAATGAGCAGTTCTTC.

This chain joins TRBV28 and TRBJ2-7; TRBD2 aligns across 8 bases. The CDR3 has 14 amino acids. The V and J ends lost 5 bases and 4 bases, in that order; junction bases with no gene match: 7. Germline assignment: CDR1 MDHEN and CDR2 SYDVKM. The CDR3 DNA reads TGTGCCAGCAGTCGACTAGCGTATCGTTACGAGCAGTACTTC. This codes for CASSRLAYRYEQYF.

The rearrangement uses TRBV7-6 and TRBJ2-7, with D uncertain. V lost 5 bases, J lost 5 bases, and 13 bases lay in between. The CDR3 loop spans 13 amino acids. The germline CDR1 and CDR2 sequences are SGHVS and FNYEAQ. CDR3: CASSERLPNEQYF. The CDR3 bases are TGTGCCAGCAGCGAGAGGCTCCCAAACGAGCAGTACTTC.

The chain's CDR3 is CASSQMDRGGNGYTF. The CDR3 nucleotides read TGTGCCAGCAGCCAAATGGACAGGGGGGGGAATGGCTACACCTTC. This chain joins TRBV3-1 (or the pseudogene TRBV3-2) and TRBJ1-2, with 10 bases matching TRBD1. The CDR3 totals 15 residues. Germline-derived CDR1 and CDR2 are LGHDT and YNNKEL (reference sequence). Unmatched junction bases numbered 6, after V lost 2 bases and J lost 6 bases.

In its sample, this clone was seen many times. The chain carries TRBV11-2 and TRBJ1-2; D gene unclear. The CDR3 is 13 amino acids. Trimming shortened V by 1 base and J by 6 bases, and 9 bases separated the two germline ends. Germline CDR1 is SGHAT and CDR2 is FQNNGV. The CDR3 region has the DNA TGTGCCAGCAGCTTAGGATCGGTTGATGGCTACACCTTC. Translated: CASSLGSVDGYTF. The variable domain in full, with the rest retrieved from reference TRBV11-2 and TRBJ1-2, is EAGVAQSPRYKIIEKRQSVAFWCNPISGHATLYWYQQILGQGPKLLIQFQNNGVVDDSQLPKDRFSAERLKGVDSTLKIQPAKLEDSAVYLCASSLGSVDGYTFGSGTRLTVV.

This clone was picked up one time. At one of its ends the junction is not consistent with the germline gene, which may arise from a read error. The V call is TRBV19, the J call TRBJ2-1, with D tentatively TRBD2 (5 bases). This CDR3 contains 13 residues. Germline CDR1 and CDR2: LNHDA and SQIVND (reference sequence). CDR3 region: CVSSPRGYNEQFF. Written as DNA, the CDR3 is TGTGTCAGTAGTCCCCGGGGATACAATGAGCAGTTCTTC.

As regards this clone: One junction end does not reproduce the germline sequence, and a read error may be involved. The chain couples TRBV3-1 (or the pseudogene TRBV3-2) to TRBJ2-4; TRBD2 agrees at 13 bases. The CDR3 spans 15 residues. Germline-derived CDR1 and CDR2 are LGHDT and YNNKEL (reference sequence). CDR3 protein: CATRGAASGTSGMSF. The CDR3, as DNA: TGTGCCACCAGGGGCGCAGCCTCCGGGACTAGCGGGATGAGCTTC.

V and J are TRBV18 and TRBJ2-7; 12 positions match TRBD2. Germline trimming cut 0 bases from V and 3 bases from J; bases unmatched to any gene: 0. Germline V gives CDR1 KGHSH, CDR2 LQKENI. This CDR3 has 15 residues. DNA for the CDR3: TGTGCCAGCTCACCACCGGGACTAGCGGGCTACGAGCAGTACTTC. Its protein is CASSPPGLAGYEQYF. Based on the CDR3 plus reference TRBV18 and TRBJ2-7, the full variable domain is NAGVMQNPRHLVRRRGQEARLRCSPMKGHSHVYWYRQLPEEGLKFMVYLQKENIIDESGMPKERFSAEFPKEGPSILRIQQVVRGDSAAYFCASSPPGLAGYEQYFGPGTRLTVT.

This clone was seen a few times. The rearrangement uses TRBV4-2 and TRBJ2-1; the match to TRBD2 covers 8 bases. V gave up 1 base and J gave up 2 bases; unmatched junction bases: 1. Germline lookup yields CDR1 LGHNA and CDR2 YNFKEQ. The CDR3 length is 15 residues. This CDR3 is CASSQGGLAYNEQFF. CDR3 in DNA: TGTGCCAGCAGCCAAGGGGGACTAGCCTACAATGAGCAGTTCTTC.

The V call is TRBV7-9, the J call TRBJ2-7; 7 bases fit TRBD2. Per the germline V gene, CDR1 is SEHNR and CDR2 is FQNEAQ (reference sequence). The junction had 3 bases not matched to a gene; V was cut back by 4 bases and J by 0 bases. The CDR3 consists of 14 residues. The DNA of the CDR3 is TGTGCCAGCAGCTACGCGGGAGCCTCCTACGAGCAGTACTTC. This translates into CASSYAGASYEQYF.

The genes are TRBV18 and TRBJ2-7; tentative D call: TRBD2 (5 bases). Germline V CDR1 and CDR2: KGHSH, LQKENI. The germline V and J ends were trimmed by 2 bases and 2 bases, with 13 bases remaining between them. This CDR3 has 15 amino acids. This CDR3 reads CASSPFGNVPYEQYF. DNA for the CDR3: TGTGCCAGCTCACCATTCGGGAACGTACCCTACGAGCAGTACTTC.